Below, 15 T cell receptor beta chains from the same sample are listed, as sequenced in a study of glioma-infiltrating T cells after dendritic cell vaccination. Time point specified: after dendritic cell vaccination, including at tumor progression/relapse. Libraries were prepared by immunoSEQ multiplex PCR; TCRdb keeps only in-frame clonotypes and omits some of them. The sample has some 60,000 clones; roughly four fifths are singletons. The material sequenced was blood, taken after dendritic cell vaccination. The receptors derive from a human donor with glioblastoma.

The J gene is TRBJ1-1, the V gene TRBV10-3, with D possibly TRBD1 on 5 matching bases. Trimming took off 8 bases at V and 3 bases at J, with 13 bases between the two ends. This CDR3 has 13 residues. Germline CDR1 ENHRY, CDR2 SYGVKD. The CDR3, as DNA: TGTGCCATCGGAGCCGGGACTCACACTGAAGCTTTCTTT. It is translated as CAIGAGTHTEAFF.

The chain joins TRBV20-1 to TRBJ1-2, with D hard to call. The CDR3 consists of 11 residues. Germline CDR1 DFQATT, CDR2 SNEGSKA (reference sequence). V dropped 6 bases and J dropped 4 bases, with 9 bases sitting between them. The CDR3 region is CSATQSYGYTF. CDR3 coding DNA: TGCAGTGCCACACAATCCTATGGCTACACCTTC.

The chain joins TRBV27 to TRBJ1-2; 8 nucleotides align to TRBD1. There are 16 residues in the CDR3. V lost 5 bases and J lost 7; bases outside the gene matches: 15. CDR1 and CDR2 from the germline V gene are MNHEY and SMNVEV (reference sequence). CDR3 in DNA: TGTGCCAGCAGTGAATTCGACAGGGGTTTTCCTGGTGGCTACACCTTC. Amino acid sequence: CASSEFDRGFPGGYTF.

The chain combines TRBV5-1 with TRBJ2-1; D is possibly TRBD2 (6 bases). CDR1 and CDR2 (germline): SGHRS, YFSETQ. The CDR3 is made up of 14 amino acids. The V end was cut by 2 bases, the J end by 8 bases, with 14 bases between. In nucleotides, the CDR3 is TGCGCCAGCAGCTTAGACGGGGAGGCACATGAGCAGTTCTTC. Protein: CASSLDGEAHEQFF.

The V and J genes are TRBV15 and TRBJ2-3, with D unclear. Germline CDR1 LNHNV, CDR2 YYDKDF (reference sequence). V lost 5 bases and J lost 6, with 12 bases in between. The CDR3 contains 13 residues. Here the CDR3 reads CATSPRLSDTQYF. The CDR3 region has the DNA TGTGCCACCAGCCCCCGCCTTAGCGATACGCAGTATTTT.

V gene TRBV6-5 combines with J gene TRBJ2-3; 7 bases line up with TRBD2. The J segment lost 12 bases and the V segment lost 0 bases, leaving 9 bases of the junction unmatched. The V gene's germline CDR1 is MNHEY and CDR2 SVGAGI. The CDR3 covers 14 residues. CDR3 DNA: TGTGCCAGCAGTTACTCGACTTCGGGGGGTTCACAGTATTTT. Protein sequence: CASSYSTSGGSQYF.

This clone was recorded only once. V usage is TRBV7-8 and J usage is TRBJ1-2, with 10 bases matching TRBD1. From germline, CDR1 is SGHVS and CDR2 FQNEAQ. Trimming at V came to 1 base and at J to 2 bases, leaving 4 bases not matched to a gene. There are 16 residues in the CDR3. CDR3 protein: CASSLGQGARNYGYTF. The CDR3 DNA is TGTGCCAGCAGCTTAGGACAGGGGGCAAGGAACTATGGCTACACCTTC.

The V call is TRBV11-2, the J call TRBJ2-7; 7 bases map to TRBD2. Looked up from germline, CDR1 is SGHAT and CDR2 is FQNNGV. V lost 1 base, J lost 3 bases, and 3 bases stayed unmatched. The CDR3 spans 14 residues. CDR3: CASSLGSGGYEQYF. The CDR3 DNA reads TGTGCCAGCAGCTTAGGCTCGGGGGGCTACGAGCAGTACTTC.

CDR3 DNA sequence: TGTGCCAGCAGCTTAGCGGGGGGGACCGGGGAGCTGTTTTTT. Translated: CASSLAGGTGELFF. The chain couples TRBV11-2 to TRBJ2-2; 8 positions match TRBD2. Germline V lookup: CDR1 SGHAT, CDR2 FQNNGV. The CDR3 has 14 amino acids. J lost 5 bases, V lost 1 base, and 0 bases had no gene match.

V and J are TRBV11-3 and TRBJ2-7; D is unclear. CDR1 is SGHNT, CDR2 YENEEA, per germline. The V gene lost 6 bases and the J gene lost 5 bases, with 11 bases spanning the gap. This CDR3 has 12 residues. CDR3 residues: CASSLRSNEQYF. DNA of the CDR3: TGTGCCAGCAGTTTACGTTCTAACGAGCAGTACTTC.

The chain is built from TRBV7-2 and TRBJ2-7; 7 positions match TRBD1. The CDR3 contains 12 residues. Germline V gene sequence: CDR1 SGHTA, CDR2 FQGNSA. The V and J ends lost 5 bases and 9 bases, in that order; junction bases with no gene match: 7. In DNA, the CDR3 is TGTGCCAGCAGCACCGCCCAGGGGGTGCAGTACTTC. It encodes CASSTAQGVQYF. The entire variable domain, with the rest obtained from reference TRBV7-2 and TRBJ2-7, is as follows: GAGVSQSPSNKVTEKGKDVELRCDPISGHTALYWYRQSLGQGLEFLIYFQGNSAPDKSGLPSDRFSAERTGGSVSTLTIQRTQQEDSAVYLCASSTAQGVQYFGPGTRLTVT.

The chain uses TRBV11-1 and TRBJ2-1; 12 bases map to TRBD1. V lost 3 bases to trimming and J lost 8 bases; unmatched junction nucleotides: 2. The CDR3 consists of 14 residues. Germline V gene lookup returns CDR1 SGHAT and CDR2 FQDESV (reference sequence). DNA for the CDR3: TGTGCCAGCAGCTTGGGACAGGGGGCCGATGAGCAGTTCTTC. This sequence encodes CASSLGQGADEQFF.

The chain links TRBV10-3 to TRBJ2-3; 11 positions agree with TRBD1. Germline assignment: CDR1 ENHRY and CDR2 SYGVKD. Germline trimming cut 6 bases from V and 2 bases from J; bases unmatched to any gene: 4. This CDR3 is built from 15 residues. DNA of the CDR3: TGTGCCATCAGGAGGACAGGGGGCGTCACAGATACGCAGTATTTT. Translated, it gives CAIRRTGGVTDTQYF.

CDR3 sequence: CAISESNQAREVLTF. CDR3 bases: TGTGCCATCAGTGAGTCGAATCAGGCCCGGGAAGTCCTGACTTTC. V usage is TRBV10-3 and J usage is TRBJ2-6, with D tentatively TRBD2 (5 bases). The ends were cut back, 0 bases at V and 13 bases at J, with 16 bases in the middle. CDR1 is ENHRY, CDR2 SYGVKD, per germline. The CDR3 has 15 amino acids.

The J gene is TRBJ2-3, the V gene TRBV5-1; 7 bases align to TRBD1. This CDR3 region has 16 residues. V dropped 4 bases and J dropped 0; count of bases not matched to a gene: 8. The V gene's germline CDR1 is SGHRS and CDR2 YFSETQ. In nucleotides, the CDR3 is TGCGCCAGCAGCGTGTTACCGGGACAGAGCACAGATACGCAGTATTTT. Translation gives CASSVLPGQSTDTQYF.